The clone carrying this T cell receptor (beta chain) has only one observation. The sample comes from a study of blood T cell repertoires in COVID-19. Method: immunoSEQ multiplex PCR; TCRdb's copy keeps in-frame clones and lacks some. The sample includes about 98,000 clones, approximately 80% of them seen just once. The V end lost 0 bases, the J end lost 4 bases, and 5 bases lay between the germline ends. The germline CDR1 and CDR2 sequences are SGHDT and YYEEEE. The CDR3 runs 13 residues. V gene TRBV5-6 combines with J gene TRBJ1-5; unclear D gene. This clonotype was sampled from a man in his fifties or sixties with active or convalescent COVID-19. Sequenced material: peripheral blood. The chain's CDR3 is CASSLGSNQPQHF. CDR3 coding DNA: TGTGCCAGCAGCTTGGGGAGTAATCAGCCCCAGCATTTT.